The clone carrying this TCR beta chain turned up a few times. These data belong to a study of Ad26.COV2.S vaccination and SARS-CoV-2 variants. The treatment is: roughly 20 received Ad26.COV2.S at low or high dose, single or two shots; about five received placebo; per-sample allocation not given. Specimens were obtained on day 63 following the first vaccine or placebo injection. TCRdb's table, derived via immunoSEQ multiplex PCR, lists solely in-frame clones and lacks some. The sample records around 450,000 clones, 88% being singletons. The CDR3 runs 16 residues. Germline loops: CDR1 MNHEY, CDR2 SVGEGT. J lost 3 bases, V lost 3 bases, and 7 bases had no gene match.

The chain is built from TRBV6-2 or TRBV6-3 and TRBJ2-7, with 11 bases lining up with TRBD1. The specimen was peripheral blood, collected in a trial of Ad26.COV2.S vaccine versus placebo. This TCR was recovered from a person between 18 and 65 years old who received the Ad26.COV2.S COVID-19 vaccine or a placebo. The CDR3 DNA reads TGTGCCAGCAGTTATCCAACCGGGACAGGGGGCTACGAGCAGTACTTC. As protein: CASSYPTGTGGYEQYF.